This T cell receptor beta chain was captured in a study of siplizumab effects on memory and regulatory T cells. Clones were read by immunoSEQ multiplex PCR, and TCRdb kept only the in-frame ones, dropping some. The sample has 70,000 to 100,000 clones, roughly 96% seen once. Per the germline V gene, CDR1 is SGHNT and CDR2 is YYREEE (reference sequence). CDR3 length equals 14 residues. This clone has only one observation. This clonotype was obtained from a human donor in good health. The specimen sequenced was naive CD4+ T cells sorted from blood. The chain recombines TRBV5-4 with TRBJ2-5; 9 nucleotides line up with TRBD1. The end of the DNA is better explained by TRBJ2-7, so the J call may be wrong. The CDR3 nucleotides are TGTGCCAGCAGCCCGTGGACAGGGGCCTACGAGCAGTACTTC. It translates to CASSPWTGAYEQYF.